This record covers a single T cell receptor beta chain. Method: immunoSEQ multiplex PCR; TCRdb's copy keeps in-frame clones and lacks some. The sample contains about 15,000 clones, roughly 83% of which appear only once. This entry comes from a study of T cell repertoires in ileal Crohn's disease. J was trimmed by 6 bases and V by 2 bases; bases with no gene match: 13. This CDR3 region has 16 residues. Germline values: CDR1 SGHNT, CDR2 YYREEE (reference sequence). Sequencing was carried out using ileal tissue. V gene TRBV5-4 combines with J gene TRBJ1-2; 7 bases match TRBD1. The source is an adult with Crohn's disease. CDR3 in DNA: TGTGCCAGCAGCTTCCCAGACAGGGCCCTTGGACATGGCTACACCTTC. It encodes CASSFPDRALGHGYTF. The variable domain in full, with the rest retrieved from reference TRBV5-4 and TRBJ1-2, is ETGVTQSPTHLIKTRGQQVTLRCSSQSGHNTVSWYQQALGQGPQFIFQYYREEENGRGNFPPRFSGLQFPNYSSELNVNALELDDSALYLCASSFPDRALGHGYTFGSGTRLTVV.